The clone carrying this T cell receptor beta chain was seen only once. The J segment lost 0 bases and the V segment lost 2 bases, leaving 9 bases of the junction unmatched. Germline V CDR1 and CDR2: KGHSH, LQKENI. This CDR3 region has 17 residues. Measured with immunoSEQ multiplex PCR; TCRdb has only the in-frame clones, and not every one. The top ten hold less than 1.5% of the sample, which has under 150,000 clones, 75% to 95% seen once. This sample was taken from a study of T cells after somatic rescue of genetic block. The V and J genes are TRBV18 and TRBJ1-1; 7 bases line up with TRBD1. Material: peripheral blood mononuclear cells (PBMCs). The receptor was isolated from a woman between 18 and 29 years old. DNA for the CDR3: TGTGCCAGCTCACCAAATGGAGGGGGACAGTTGAACACTGAAGCTTTCTTT. This translates into CASSPNGGGQLNTEAFF.